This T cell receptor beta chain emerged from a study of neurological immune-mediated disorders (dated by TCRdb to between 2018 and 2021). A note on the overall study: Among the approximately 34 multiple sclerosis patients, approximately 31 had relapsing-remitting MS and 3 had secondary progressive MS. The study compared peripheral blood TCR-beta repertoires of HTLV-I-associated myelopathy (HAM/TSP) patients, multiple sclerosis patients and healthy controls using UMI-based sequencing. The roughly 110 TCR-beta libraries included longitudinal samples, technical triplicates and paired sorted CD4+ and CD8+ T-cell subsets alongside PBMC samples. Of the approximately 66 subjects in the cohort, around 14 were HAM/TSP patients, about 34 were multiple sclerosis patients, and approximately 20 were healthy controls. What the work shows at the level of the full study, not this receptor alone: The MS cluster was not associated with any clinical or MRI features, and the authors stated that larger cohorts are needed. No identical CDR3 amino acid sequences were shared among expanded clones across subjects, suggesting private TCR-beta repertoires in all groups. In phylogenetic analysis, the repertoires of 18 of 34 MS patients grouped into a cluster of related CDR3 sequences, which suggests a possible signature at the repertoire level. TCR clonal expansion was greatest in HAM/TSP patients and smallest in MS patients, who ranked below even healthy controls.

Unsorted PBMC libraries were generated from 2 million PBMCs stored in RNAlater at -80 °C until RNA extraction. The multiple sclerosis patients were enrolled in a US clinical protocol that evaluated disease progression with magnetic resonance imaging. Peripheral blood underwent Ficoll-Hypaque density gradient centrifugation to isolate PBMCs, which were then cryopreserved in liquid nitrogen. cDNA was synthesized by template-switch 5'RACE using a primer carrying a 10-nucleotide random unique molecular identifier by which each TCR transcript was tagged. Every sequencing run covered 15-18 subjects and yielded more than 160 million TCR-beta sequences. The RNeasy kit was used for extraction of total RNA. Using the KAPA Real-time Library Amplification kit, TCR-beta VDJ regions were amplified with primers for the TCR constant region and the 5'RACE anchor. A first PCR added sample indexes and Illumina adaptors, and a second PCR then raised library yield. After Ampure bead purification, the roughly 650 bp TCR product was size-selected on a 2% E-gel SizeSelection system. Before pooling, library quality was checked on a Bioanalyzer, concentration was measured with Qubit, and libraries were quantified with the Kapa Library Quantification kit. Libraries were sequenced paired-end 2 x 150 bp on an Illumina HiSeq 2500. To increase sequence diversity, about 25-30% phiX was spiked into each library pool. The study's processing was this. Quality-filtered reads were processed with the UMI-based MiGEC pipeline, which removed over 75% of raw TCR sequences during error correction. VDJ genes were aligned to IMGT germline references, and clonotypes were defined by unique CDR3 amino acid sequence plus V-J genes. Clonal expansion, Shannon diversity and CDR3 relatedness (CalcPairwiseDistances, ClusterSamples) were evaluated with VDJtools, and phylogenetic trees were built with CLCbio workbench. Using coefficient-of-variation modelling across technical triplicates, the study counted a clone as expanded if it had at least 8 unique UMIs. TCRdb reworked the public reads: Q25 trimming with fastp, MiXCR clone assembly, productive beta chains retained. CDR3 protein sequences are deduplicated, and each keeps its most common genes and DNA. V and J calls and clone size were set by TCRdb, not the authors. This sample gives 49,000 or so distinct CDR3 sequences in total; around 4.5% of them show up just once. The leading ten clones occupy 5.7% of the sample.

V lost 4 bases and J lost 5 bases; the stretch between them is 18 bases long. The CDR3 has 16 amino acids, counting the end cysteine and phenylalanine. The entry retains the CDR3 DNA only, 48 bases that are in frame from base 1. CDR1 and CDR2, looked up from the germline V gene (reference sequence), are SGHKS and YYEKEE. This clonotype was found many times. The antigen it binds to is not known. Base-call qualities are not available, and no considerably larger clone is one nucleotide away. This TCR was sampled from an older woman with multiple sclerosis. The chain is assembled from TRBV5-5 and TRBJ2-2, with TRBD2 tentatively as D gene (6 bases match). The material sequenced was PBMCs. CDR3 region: CASSVYWDFPTGELFF. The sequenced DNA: TGTGCCAGCAGCGTATATTGGGACTTTCCAACCGGGGAGCTGTTTTTT.